The clone carrying this T cell receptor (beta chain) was observed a single time. Its antigen remains unidentified. TCRdb keeps only in-frame clones here, not all; method: immunoSEQ multiplex PCR. The sample carries hundreds of thousands of clones, more than 60% recorded once. This record belongs to a study of shared clonotypes between healthy human individuals. Study-wide findings and caveats: Incompleteness in sorted-subset sequencing, despite large depth, was shown by rarefaction.

Germline lookup yields CDR1 SGHKS and CDR2 YYEKEE (reference sequence). The CDR3 totals 15 residues. The V end was cut by 4 bases, the J end by 4 bases, with 14 bases between. The donors, all of them Caucasian adults, lived in Nashville, Tennessee. The specimen sequenced was memory CD4+ T cells sorted from blood. Regarding subset: CD45RA-negative fraction. The chain uses TRBV5-5 and TRBJ2-2; no clear D gene. The receptor was isolated from a man aged 25-45 years in good health. The CDR3 region is CASSQVDFSTGELFF. Here the CDR3 DNA reads TGTGCCAGCAGCCAAGTCGACTTCAGCACCGGGGAGCTGTTTTTT.